The 5 T cell receptor beta chains below come from one sample, sequenced in a study of cytomegalovirus exposure and HLA in healthy donors. Use of 60 Vbeta and 13 Jbeta primers characterized the PCR. Repertoires were generated with immunoSEQ multiplex PCR, while TCRdb's copy carries only in-frame clones and drops some. The sample holds around 100,000 clones; 70% to 80% are singletons and the top ten take roughly 2.6%. The sample taken for sequencing was PBMCs. These receptor sequences come from a man between 50 and 59 years old in good health and CMV-seropositive.

The V and J genes are TRBV14 and TRBJ1-1; the match to TRBD1 covers 7 bases. V was pared by 4 bases and J by 4 bases, with 3 bases of the junction left unmatched. Germline values: CDR1 SGHDN, CDR2 FVKESK. The CDR3 spans 13 residues. Here the CDR3 DNA reads TGTGCCAGCAGCCTAACAGGGGCCACTGAAGCTTTCTTT. Its translation: CASSLTGATEAFF. The full variable domain, its missing parts supplied by reference TRBV14 and TRBJ1-1, is EAGVTQFPSHSVIEKGQTVTLRCDPISGHDNLYWYRRVMGKEIKFLLHFVKESKQDESGMPNNRFLAERTGGTYSTLKVQPAELEDSGVYFCASSLTGATEAFFGQGTRLTVV.

This rearrangement joins TRBV6-1 to TRBJ1-1; 7 positions match TRBD1. V lost 5 bases and J lost 2; bases outside the gene matches: 5. CDR1 is MNHNS and CDR2 is SASEGT in the germline V gene. The CDR3 runs to 14 residues. CDR3 nucleotide sequence: TGTGCCAGCAGTCGGGACAGCTCTAACACTGAAGCTTTCTTT. It yields the protein CASSRDSSNTEAFF.

Here the CDR3 reads CASRDRGVGGYTF. The CDR3 nucleotides read TGTGCCAGCAGGGACAGGGGGGTGGGGGGCTACACCTTC. This chain links TRBV2 with TRBJ1-2; 10 bases line up with TRBD1. V lost 6 bases to trimming and J lost 8 bases; unmatched junction nucleotides: 6. The CDR3 has 13 amino acids. The germline gives CDR1 SNHLY, CDR2 FYNNEI.

This clone was counted between two and nine times. This sequence joins TRBV5-4 and TRBJ2-7; 10 bases line up with TRBD1. This CDR3 contains 16 residues. With V trimmed by 4 bases and J by 7 bases, 14 bases remained unmatched. Germline lookup yields CDR1 SGHNT and CDR2 YYREEE (reference sequence). The CDR3 region has the DNA TGTGCCAGCAGCGAAAGCTCTGGACAGGGGGATGGAGAGCAGTACTTC. Translating gives CASSESSGQGDGEQYF. The complete variable domain, with remaining parts taken from reference TRBV5-4 and TRBJ2-7, reads ETGVTQSPTHLIKTRGQQVTLRCSSQSGHNTVSWYQQALGQGPQFIFQYYREEENGRGNFPPRFSGLQFPNYSSELNVNALELDDSALYLCASSESSGQGDGEQYFGPGTRLTVT.

In its sample, this clone was seen a few times. The genes are TRBV5-1 and TRBJ1-1; TRBD1 agrees at 7 bases. The CDR3 contains 14 residues. Germline lookup yields CDR1 SGHRS and CDR2 YFSETQ. V shed 2 bases and J 7 bases; nucleotides not matched to a gene: 8. Here the CDR3 reads CASSFTGEWDEAFF. The CDR3 DNA follows: TGCGCCAGCAGCTTTACAGGGGAGTGGGATGAAGCTTTCTTT.